The source of this T cell receptor (beta chain) is a study of cytomegalovirus exposure and HLA in healthy donors. Per the germline V gene, CDR1 is SGHRS and CDR2 is YFSETQ. Trimming took off 2 bases at V and 3 bases at J, with 8 bases between the two ends. The length of the CDR3 is 13 residues. It was with 60 Vbeta and 13 Jbeta primers that the PCR ran. Generated by immunoSEQ multiplex PCR, the TCRdb table keeps only in-frame clones and is missing some. This repertoire shows over 150,000 clones, about 71% found once; its top ten account for approximately 2.5%. The genes are TRBV5-1 and TRBJ1-1; no clear D gene. The receptor comes from a woman in her twenties or thirties in good health and CMV-seronegative. The material sequenced was PBMCs. The CDR3 reads CASSFAGDTEAFF. For the CDR3, the DNA is TGCGCCAGCAGCTTCGCTGGAGACACTGAAGCTTTCTTT.